The entry below describes one TCR beta chain. Authors' analysis steps: Amplification from reference gene primers served as the basis for estimated nucleated cell counts. The repertoire was sequenced with immunoSEQ multiplex PCR; TCRdb's copy has only in-frame clones and lacks some. Clone size and the V and J calls come from that table; the DNA yielded D and trimming. The sample holds fewer than 250,000 clones; around 83% are singletons and the top ten take over 0.95%. The data stem from a study of blood T cell repertoires in COVID-19. In the study overall: COVID-19 samples, acute and convalescent, were from the United States, Italy and Spain. PBMCs, B-cell-depleted T cells, or T cells provided the cDNA or gDNA that made up the material.

Trimming took 3 bases from V and 5 from J, leaving 10 bases between them. CDR1 and CDR2 from the germline V gene are MDHEN and SYDVKM. The CDR3 is 13 residues long. Material for sequencing was peripheral blood. The source of this sequence is a man between 40 and 49 years old with acute or convalescent COVID-19. The J gene is TRBJ1-2, the V gene TRBV28; D remains ambiguous. The CDR3 nucleotides read TGTGCCAGCAGTTTTCGTGGCATGTATGGCTACACCTTC. This translates into CASSFRGMYGYTF.